Listed here are 22 T cell receptor beta chains from one sample, sequenced in a study of CD4 and CD8 cells across lung adenocarcinoma regions. Each CDR3 protein gets one entry after TCRdb re-called the PCR reads with MiXCR. The top ten hold 20% to 25% of the sample, which has about 23,000 distinct CDR3 sequences, 52% seen once. The sequenced sample was CD4+ T cells from the center of a lung tumor. These receptors all come from a male donor with lung adenocarcinoma. The CD4 and CD8 labels of this study may be unreliable.

For this clonotype: One end of the junction does not line up with germline, which may come from a read error. The V gene is TRBV6-1, the J gene TRBJ2-3; maybe TRBD2 (5 bases). From germline, CDR1 is MNHNS and CDR2 SASEGT. The CDR3 has 15 amino acids. CDR3 sequence (DNA): TGTGCCCTGGGCCTCCAGGCTGGGAGCACCGATGCGCAGTTTTTT. Translating gives CALGLQAGSTDAQFF.

The CDR3 bases are TGTGCCAGTAGTAGGGGACTAGCGGGAGGGTGGGACACCGGGGAGCTGTTTTTT. This gives the protein CASSRGLAGGWDTGELFF. The chain carries TRBV19 and TRBJ2-2, with 16 nucleotides matching TRBD2. The CDR3 spans 18 residues. Germline V gene sequence: CDR1 LNHDA, CDR2 SQIVND (reference sequence). The V gene end was trimmed by 4 bases and the J gene end by 3 bases; junction bases not matched to a gene: 5.

This clonotype was seen a handful of times. A much larger clone lies one base from this, so it may be a read error. This chain connects TRBV6-1 to TRBJ2-1; D gene uncertain. The germline V and J ends were trimmed by 7 bases and 10 bases, with 17 bases remaining between them. CDR1 MNHNS and CDR2 SASEGT come from the germline V gene. The CDR3 runs to 13 residues. CDR3: CASTRTTSDEQFF. CDR3 in DNA: TGTGCCAGCACCAGAACTACCTCCGACGAGCAGTTCTTC.

To note about this clonotype: Germline and junction disagree at one end, which may indicate a read error. The chain employs TRBV25-1 and TRBJ2-3; D is perhaps TRBD2 (5 bases). The germline gives CDR1 MGHDK, CDR2 SYGVNS. The CDR3 runs 16 residues. This CDR3 is CASSALEGGSTNTQYF. In DNA, the CDR3 is TGTGCCAGCAGTGCGTTAGAGGGTGGGAGCACAAATACGCAGTATTTC.

The genes are TRBV6-5 and TRBJ2-3; 7 positions agree with TRBD1. CDR1 is MNHEY, CDR2 SVGAGI, per germline. The J segment lost 14 bases and the V segment lost 2 bases, leaving 13 bases of the junction unmatched. This CDR3 region has 14 residues. CDR3 loop: CASSYGTGTDALYF. The CDR3 DNA sequence: TGTGCCAGCAGTTACGGGACGGGGACAGATGCGCTGTATTTT.

This clonotype turned up a few times. The chain uses TRBV7-2 and TRBJ2-1; 8 nucleotides align to TRBD2. The CDR3 is 14 residues long. Germline CDR1 is SGHTA and CDR2 is FQGNSA. J gave up 3 bases and V 4 bases, and 2 bases lay outside the gene matches. CDR3 DNA sequence: TGTGCCAGCAGCTCGCGGGGGGTCTACAATGAGCAGTTCTTC. Protein sequence: CASSSRGVYNEQFF.

The V and J genes are TRBV3-1 and TRBJ2-3, with 7 bases aligning to TRBD2. V lost 1 base, J lost 7 bases, and 11 bases stayed unmatched. Germline V gene data show CDR1 as LGHDT and CDR2 as YNNKEL (reference sequence). This CDR3 region has 16 residues. CDR3 protein: CASSQVATGGSNTQYF. CDR3 nucleotide sequence: TGTGCCAGCAGCCAAGTGGCGACGGGAGGTTCGAATACGCAGTATTTT.

This sequence joins TRBV15 and TRBJ2-5, with 11 bases that match TRBD2. This CDR3 spans 15 amino acids. CDR1 and CDR2 from the germline V gene are LNHNV and YYDKDF (reference sequence). The J segment lost 5 bases and the V segment lost 0 bases, leaving 2 bases of the junction unmatched. The CDR3 is CATSRDRLAGETQYF. The CDR3 nucleotides are TGTGCCACCAGCAGAGATAGACTAGCGGGGGAGACCCAGTACTTC.

V and J are TRBV25-1 and TRBJ2-3; D may correspond to TRBD1 or TRBD2 (5 bases each). Near its end, the DNA agrees better with TRBJ2-4, so the J call may be wrong. This CDR3 has 16 amino acids. The germline gives CDR1 MGHDK, CDR2 SYGVNS. Written as DNA, the CDR3 is TGTGCCAGCAGTGAATTGCCGGGACCGCACACAGATATTCAGTACTTC. Amino acids: CASSELPGPHTDIQYF.

The V and J genes are TRBV6-2 or TRBV6-3 and TRBJ2-5, with TRBD2 identical over 15 bases. Germline V gene sequence: CDR1 MNHEY, CDR2 SVGEGT. The junction had 6 bases not matched to a gene; V was cut back by 9 bases and J by 4 bases. CDR3 length: 15 residues. The CDR3 coding sequence is TGTGCCAGTTCCCGGGGACTAGCGGGAGGAGAGACCCAGTACTTC. As protein: CASSRGLAGGETQYF.

The chain recombines TRBV6-1 with TRBJ2-3; TRBD1 or TRBD2 may be the D gene (6 bases each). Looked up from germline, CDR1 is MNHNS and CDR2 is SASEGT. Between the trimmed V and J ends, which lost 6 bases and 6 bases, there was a span of 22 bases. The length of the CDR3 is 16 residues. The CDR3 nucleotides read TGTGCCAGCAGCCTAAGGGGGGCAGGGGTTCGCGATACGCAGTATTTT. Protein: CASSLRGAGVRDTQYF.

The CDR3, as DNA: TGTGCCAGCAGCCGTAACCGGGACAGCTCCTACGAGCAGTTCTTC. Amino acids: CASSRNRDSSYEQFF. This chain links TRBV6-1 with TRBJ2-1, with 7 bases matching TRBD1. Germline CDR1 and CDR2: MNHNS and SASEGT. J lost 10 bases, V lost 6 bases, and 15 bases had no gene match. This CDR3 comprises 15 residues.

The chain combines TRBV30 with TRBJ1-2; perhaps TRBD1 as D (5 bases). CDR3 length equals 15 residues. V was clipped by 0 bases and J by 7 bases, with 18 bases between them. Germline CDR1 is GTSNPN and CDR2 is SVGIG (reference sequence). The CDR3 bases are TGTGCCTGGAGTGTACCCGTGATAGGGGCTCTTGGCTACACCTTC. It translates to CAWSVPVIGALGYTF.

The V and J genes are TRBV6-4 and TRBJ2-1; TRBD1 aligns across 9 bases. The V gene end was trimmed by 0 bases and the J gene end by 3 bases; junction bases not matched to a gene: 0. The CDR3 totals 15 residues. Looked up from germline, CDR1 is MRHNA and CDR2 is SNTAGT. CDR3 in amino acids: CASSDSTGGYNEQFF. CDR3 nucleotide sequence: TGTGCCAGCAGTGACTCGACAGGGGGCTACAATGAGCAGTTCTTC.

This clonotype occurred many times. The chain combines TRBV28 with TRBJ2-1; no definite D call. V gave up 7 bases and J gave up 7 bases, with 17 bases separating them. The CDR3 has 14 residues. Germline CDR1 reads MDHEN; CDR2 reads SYDVKM. The CDR3 is CASTPGAVKNEQFF. The CDR3 coding sequence is TGTGCCAGCACCCCTGGAGCCGTAAAAAATGAGCAGTTCTTC.

The table lists this clonotype with a few counts. The chain joins TRBV10-1 to TRBJ2-1, with 12 bases that match TRBD1. Germline V lookup: CDR1 WNHNN, CDR2 SYGVQD (reference sequence). The CDR3 consists of 14 residues. V dropped 2 bases and J dropped 15; count of bases not matched to a gene: 8. The CDR3 loop is CASSELGTGGVRFF. CDR3 coding DNA: TGCGCCAGCAGTGAGCTGGGGACAGGGGGCGTTCGGTTCTTC.

Comment on this clonotype: An end of the junction does not agree with germline; a read error may underlie this. The chain recombines TRBV6-1 with TRBJ2-3; no definite D call. CDR1 and CDR2 from the germline V gene are MNHNS and SASEGT. The CDR3 is 14 amino acids. The CDR3 DNA follows: TGTGCGGGCAGTGGGTCCATATCTCCAGATACCCAGTATTTC. It codes for CAGSGSISPDTQYF.

This rearrangement joins TRBV10-1 to TRBJ2-5, with D maybe TRBD2 (5 bases). CDR1 is WNHNN, CDR2 SYGVQD, per germline (reference sequence). The CDR3 is made up of 14 amino acids. Deletions cut 0 bases from V and 5 bases from J, with 10 bases between. CDR3 nucleotide sequence: TGCGCCAGCAGTGAGTCCGGGAATACCGAGACCCAGTACTTC. It is translated as CASSESGNTETQYF.

This clonotype was recorded only once. At one of its ends the junction is not consistent with the germline gene, which may arise from a read error. The chain has TRBV10-3 and TRBJ2-5; 12 nucleotides match TRBD2. This CDR3 spans 16 amino acids. Germline CDR1 and CDR2: ENHRY and SYGVKD. The CDR3 sequence: CASRESASGREETQTF. Here the CDR3 DNA reads TGTGCCAGCAGAGAGTCGGCTAGCGGGAGGGAAGAGACCCAGACCTTC.

The chain joins TRBV11-2 to TRBJ2-7; D gene ambiguous. Germline V CDR1 and CDR2: SGHAT, FQNNGV. There are 12 residues in the CDR3. The germline V and J ends were trimmed by 11 bases and 0 bases, with 11 bases remaining between them. In nucleotides, the CDR3 is TGTGCCGGTAGCCCGGACTCCTACGAGCAGTACTTC. Its protein is CAGSPDSYEQYF. Complete variable domain (other parts from reference TRBV11-2 and TRBJ2-7): EAGVAQSPRYKIIEKRQSVAFWCNPISGHATLYWYQQILGQGPKLLIQFQNNGVVDDSQLPKDRFSAERLKGVDSTLKIQPAKLEDSAVYLCAGSPDSYEQYFGPGTRLTVT.

The chain is built from TRBV6-1 and TRBJ1-6, with TRBD1 matching over 9 bases. The junction had 13 bases not matched to a gene; V was cut back by 4 bases and J by 12 bases. CDR1 MNHNS and CDR2 SASEGT come from the germline V gene. The CDR3 loop spans 16 amino acids. The CDR3 DNA is TGTGCCAGCAGTGGGGGTGCGGGACAGGGTCTTAGACCCCTCCACTTT. Its protein product is CASSGGAGQGLRPLHF.

In the case of this clonotype: With a much larger clone just one base away, this may be a read error. This chain links TRBV5-1 with TRBJ2-1; perhaps D is TRBD1 or TRBD2 (7 bases each). Trimming stripped 0 bases from V and 13 bases from J, with 20 bases between. The CDR3 consists of 15 residues. Looked up from germline, CDR1 is SGHRS and CDR2 is YFSETQ. CDR3 sequence: CASSLAGDSGETQFF. The CDR3, as DNA: TGCGCCAGCAGCTTGGCCGGGGACAGCGGGGAGACCCAGTTCTTC.